Presented here are 30 T cell receptor beta chains from one specimen sequenced in a study of T cell responses to AZD1222 COVID-19 vaccine. Data came from immunoSEQ multiplex PCR; TCRdb stores just in-frame clones and leaves some out. The sample includes 110,000 to 150,000 clones, roughly 91% of them seen just once. The sequencing here drew on peripheral blood, taken on day 0 of AZD1222 vaccination. Every receptor here comes from an adult in good health.

The sample holds a few counts of this clone. The CDR3 region has the DNA TGTGCCAGCAGCCGAGACGCGGGACTTTTTGTGCAGTACTTC. Amino acid sequence: CASSRDAGLFVQYF. The gene calls are TRBV4-2 and TRBJ2-7, with D perhaps TRBD2 (6 bases). V was cut by 4 bases and J by 9 bases, with 19 bases left in between. Germline V CDR1 and CDR2: LGHNA, YNFKEQ. This CDR3 spans 14 amino acids.

Points on this clone: This sample includes further DNA sequences coding for the same CDR3. The V gene is TRBV2, the J gene TRBJ2-3; D is unclear. The germline CDR1 and CDR2 sequences are SNHLY and FYNNEI. There are 12 residues in the CDR3. The ends were cut back, 6 bases at V and 0 bases at J, with 4 bases in the middle. The CDR3 nucleotides are TGTGCCAGCAGCCCTAGCACAGATACGCAGTATTTT. Translation: CASSPSTDTQYF.

CDR3 region: CASSLSEVLHF. As DNA, the CDR3 is TGTGCCAGCAGCTTATCGGAAGTCCTCCACTTT. V is TRBV7-9 and J is TRBJ1-6, with no clear D. V dropped 2 bases and J dropped 15 bases, with 8 bases sitting between them. This CDR3 has 11 amino acids. Germline V lookup: CDR1 SEHNR, CDR2 FQNEAQ (reference sequence).

This chain joins TRBV5-1 and TRBJ1-1; D gene uncertain. The CDR3 spans 17 residues. With 1 base removed from V and 2 bases from J, the gap between germline ends came to 18 bases. Looked up from germline, CDR1 is SGHRS and CDR2 is YFSETQ. The CDR3: CASSLQQRPFTNTEAFF. The CDR3, as DNA: TGCGCCAGCAGCTTGCAACAGCGACCCTTTACCAACACTGAAGCTTTCTTT.

J is TRBJ2-1 and V is TRBV7-2; 12 nucleotides align to TRBD2. J lost 8 bases, V lost 4 bases, and 9 bases had no gene match. CDR1 and CDR2 (germline): SGHTA, FQGNSA. The CDR3 sequence is 16 residues long. CDR3 DNA sequence: TGTGCCAGCAGCTCCCCGGCTAGCGGGGGGGCATATGAGCAGTTCTTC. Amino acid sequence: CASSSPASGGAYEQFF.

The V call is TRBV4-1, the J call TRBJ2-3; no clear D. Trimming removed 1 base from V and 2 bases from J, with 7 bases in between. Germline values: CDR1 MGHRA, CDR2 YSYEKL. There are 14 residues in the CDR3. The CDR3 loop is CASSQARVTDTQYF. The CDR3 bases are TGCGCCAGCAGCCAAGCTAGAGTCACAGATACGCAGTATTTT.

This chain connects TRBV4-1 to TRBJ1-2; D unresolved. The CDR3 loop spans 15 amino acids. Trimming left V 4 bases short and J 0 bases short, with 12 bases between. CDR1 and CDR2 (germline): MGHRA, YSYEKL. CDR3 sequence: CASSPEPGANYGYTF. CDR3 in DNA: TGCGCCAGCAGCCCTGAGCCGGGAGCTAACTATGGCTACACCTTC.

V gene TRBV7-3 combines with J gene TRBJ2-2, with 8 bases aligning to TRBD1. With 5 bases clipped from V and 1 base from J, the junction kept 6 bases outside the gene matches. The germline gives CDR1 SGHTA, CDR2 FQGTGA. CDR3 length: 16 residues. This chain's CDR3 is CASSPRDRWNTGELFF. CDR3 coding DNA: TGTGCCAGCAGCCCCCGGGACAGGTGGAACACCGGGGAGCTGTTTTTT.

The chain links TRBV27 to TRBJ2-1; D gene unclear. Germline CDR1 and CDR2: MNHEY and SMNVEV (reference sequence). The CDR3 has 14 residues. V dropped 2 bases and J dropped 8 bases, with 13 bases sitting between them. The CDR3 DNA is TGTGCCAGCAGTTTACTTAGCTTTTCGGATGAGCAGTTCTTC. Amino acid sequence: CASSLLSFSDEQFF.

V and J are TRBV5-1 and TRBJ2-7; D perhaps matches TRBD2 (6 bases). Deletions cut 4 bases from V and 3 bases from J, with 20 bases between. The CDR3 totals 16 residues. CDR1 SGHRS and CDR2 YFSETQ come from the germline V gene. CDR3 sequence: CASSGVRPSDLYEQYF. For the CDR3, the DNA is TGCGCCAGCAGCGGGGTCCGTCCTAGCGACCTCTACGAGCAGTACTTC.

CDR3 bases: TGTGCCAGCAGCCTCGCGGAGGGGGCCGGGGAGCTGTTTTTT. The encoded protein is CASSLAEGAGELFF. V is TRBV2 and J is TRBJ2-2; D is perhaps TRBD1 or TRBD2 (6 bases each). This CDR3 region has 14 residues. In germline, CDR1 is SNHLY, CDR2 FYNNEI. Between the trimmed V and J ends, which lost 6 bases and 6 bases, there was a span of 14 bases.

The gene calls are TRBV3-1 (or the pseudogene TRBV3-2) and TRBJ1-3, with D maybe TRBD1 (6 bases). The germline V and J ends were trimmed by 4 bases and 16 bases, with 20 bases remaining between them. From germline, CDR1 is LGHDT and CDR2 YNNKEL (reference sequence). This CDR3 spans 13 amino acids. The CDR3 reads CASSRDTPYVLYF. The CDR3 coding sequence is TGTGCCAGCAGCCGGGACACCCCGTATGTTTTGTATTTT.

The chain is built from TRBV19 and TRBJ1-2; D gene ambiguous. Germline-derived CDR1 and CDR2 are LNHDA and SQIVND (reference sequence). Trimming cost V 6 bases and J 5 bases, with 13 bases left between them. This CDR3 spans 13 amino acids. The CDR3 coding sequence is TGTGCCAGTAGGACGGGTTTTTTTTATGGCTACACCTTC. It codes for CASRTGFFYGYTF. Complete variable domain (other parts from reference TRBV19 and TRBJ1-2): DGGITQSPKYLFRKEGQNVTLSCEQNLNHDAMYWYRQDPGQGLRLIYYSQIVNDFQKGDIAEGYSVSREKKESFPLTVTSAQKNPTAFYLCASRTGFFYGYTFGSGTRLTVV.

The J gene is TRBJ2-5, the V gene TRBV7-3; 8 bases fit TRBD2. Germline values: CDR1 SGHTA, CDR2 FQGTGA. The CDR3 has 16 amino acids. V gave up 5 bases and J gave up 3 bases; unmatched junction bases: 11. The CDR3: CASSLSGTSGEETQYF. Here the CDR3 DNA reads TGTGCCAGCAGCCTTTCCGGCACTAGCGGTGAAGAGACCCAGTACTTC.

The chain recombines TRBV28 with TRBJ2-7; D not certain. Trimming pared 3 bases from V and 7 bases from J, leaving 10 bases between. Germline loops: CDR1 MDHEN, CDR2 SYDVKM. This CDR3 has 12 amino acids. The CDR3, as DNA: TGTGCCAGCAGTTTGGCTAGGAGAGAGCAGTACTTC. Amino acid sequence: CASSLARREQYF.

J is TRBJ1-5 and V is TRBV6-2 or TRBV6-3; D gene ambiguous. This CDR3 has 18 amino acids. The germline CDR1 and CDR2 sequences are MNHEY and SVGEGT. The V end lost 2 bases, the J end lost 0 bases, and 17 bases lay between the germline ends. CDR3 region: CASSYAIDRALSNQPQHF. The CDR3 nucleotides are TGTGCCAGCAGTTACGCGATTGACCGGGCTCTTAGCAATCAGCCCCAGCATTTT.

The chain recombines TRBV18 with TRBJ1-1; 7 bases are a match to TRBD1. V lost 5 bases and J lost 10; bases outside the gene matches: 13. The CDR3 has 14 amino acids. Per the germline V gene, CDR1 is KGHSH and CDR2 is LQKENI. The CDR3 region is CASSSSSDRVGAFF. For the CDR3, the DNA is TGTGCCAGCTCATCCTCATCCGACAGGGTAGGAGCTTTCTTT.

The gene calls are TRBV18 and TRBJ1-1; D possibly corresponds to TRBD1 (5 bases). Per germline, CDR1 KGHSH and CDR2 LQKENI. V shed 3 bases and J shed 3 bases, with 11 bases lying between them. This CDR3 spans 14 amino acids. The CDR3 DNA reads TGTGCCAGCTCACCGGGGGGAGGGGACACTGAAGCTTTCTTT. This gives the protein CASSPGGGDTEAFF.

The chain is built from TRBV5-3 and TRBJ2-2; 10 bases map to TRBD1. TRBV5-3 is designated an ORF whose function remains uncertain. Unmatched junction bases numbered 11, after V lost 3 bases and J lost 3 bases. The CDR3 loop spans 18 amino acids. As DNA, the CDR3 is TGTGCCAGAAGCTCAGGGACAGGGGAAGAATGGTACACCGGGGAGCTGTTTTTT. Its translation: CARSSGTGEEWYTGELFF.

The V and J genes are TRBV5-6 and TRBJ1-2; TRBD1 might be the D (5 bases). V lost 2 bases, J lost 0 bases, and 11 bases lay in between. Per germline, CDR1 SGHDT and CDR2 YYEEEE. This CDR3 region has 15 residues. CDR3 in amino acids: CASSLLMGPNYGYTF. As DNA, the CDR3 is TGTGCCAGCAGCTTACTAATGGGGCCTAACTATGGCTACACCTTC.

This clone occurred once. Other nucleotide sequences in the sample specify the same CDR3. The chain employs TRBV19 and TRBJ1-1; 10 bases map to TRBD1. Germline V gives CDR1 LNHDA, CDR2 SQIVND (reference sequence). The CDR3 totals 14 residues. Trimming at V came to 5 bases and at J to 4 bases, leaving 4 bases not matched to a gene. DNA for the CDR3: TGTGCCAGTAGTCCGGGACAGGGGTCCACTGAAGCTTTCTTT. Protein sequence: CASSPGQGSTEAFF.

This chain connects TRBV4-2 to TRBJ2-5; D call uncertain. This CDR3 is built from 13 residues. Germline assignment: CDR1 LGHNA and CDR2 YNFKEQ. The ends were cut back, 0 bases at V and 2 bases at J, with 4 bases in the middle. The CDR3 bases are TGTGCCAGCAGCCAAGACCTACAAGAGACCCAGTACTTC. Translating gives CASSQDLQETQYF.

CDR3 nucleotide sequence: TGTGCCAGCAGCTTAGTTCAGGGGACGTACGAGCAGTACTTC. Protein sequence: CASSLVQGTYEQYF. This chain joins TRBV7-2 and TRBJ2-7, with D maybe TRBD1 (6 bases). CDR1 is SGHTA, CDR2 FQGNSA, per germline. Trimming cost V 1 base and J 4 bases, with 11 bases left between them. CDR3 length equals 14 residues.

The rearrangement joins TRBV11-2 to TRBJ1-2, with a possible D match to TRBD1 (5 bases). V lost 2 bases, J lost 0 bases, and 7 bases lay in between. The CDR3 has 14 residues. Per the germline V gene, CDR1 is SGHAT and CDR2 is FQNNGV. This chain's CDR3 is CASSLSTANYGYTF. CDR3 nucleotide sequence: TGTGCCAGCAGCTTATCGACAGCTAACTATGGCTACACCTTC.

This chain uses TRBV3-1 (or the pseudogene TRBV3-2) with TRBJ1-2, with D unresolved. The CDR3 totals 14 residues. The V end lost 2 bases, the J end lost 12 bases, and 19 bases lay between the germline ends. In germline, CDR1 is LGHDT, CDR2 YNNKEL (reference sequence). This CDR3 is CASSQTGSQPRNTF. CDR3 nucleotide sequence: TGTGCCAGCAGCCAAACCGGGTCCCAACCTAGAAACACCTTC.

The chain recombines TRBV2 with TRBJ1-4, with TRBD1 as a possible D gene (5 bases). Germline lookup yields CDR1 SNHLY and CDR2 FYNNEI. CDR3 length: 14 amino acids. Trimming took 6 bases from V and 6 from J, leaving 14 bases between them. CDR3 loop: CASRGGVFDEKLFF. For the CDR3, the DNA is TGTGCCAGCAGGGGAGGGGTGTTCGATGAAAAACTGTTTTTT.

The rearrangement joins TRBV5-4 to TRBJ2-1; possibly TRBD1 for D (5 bases). V shed 7 bases and J shed 5 bases, with 19 bases lying between them. The CDR3 has 15 residues. Germline V lookup: CDR1 SGHNT, CDR2 YYREEE (reference sequence). The chain's CDR3 is CASSRHVTDHNEQFF. The DNA of the CDR3 is TGTGCCAGCTCACGGCACGTGACAGACCACAATGAGCAGTTCTTC.

The chain recombines TRBV7-9 with TRBJ1-4; 9 bases are shared with TRBD1. The CDR3 has 16 residues. Germline CDR1 reads SEHNR; CDR2 reads FQNEAQ (reference sequence). Unmatched junction bases numbered 3, after V lost 1 base and J lost 3 bases. The CDR3: CASSLVGQGANEKLFF. The CDR3, as DNA: TGTGCCAGCAGCTTAGTGGGACAGGGCGCTAATGAAAAACTGTTTTTT.

This chain uses TRBV6-5 with TRBJ1-1, with TRBD1 matching 9 bases. The CDR3 length is 15 residues. CDR1 is MNHEY and CDR2 is SVGAGI in the germline V gene. V lost 6 bases and J lost 3; bases outside the gene matches: 8. The CDR3 DNA is TGTGCCAGCAGCGAGGACAGGGGCAGGGACACTGAAGCTTTCTTT. Its protein is CASSEDRGRDTEAFF.

This sequence joins TRBV6-6 and TRBJ1-1; D remains unclear. This CDR3 is 14 amino acids long. V lost 5 bases and J 6 bases, leaving 16 bases between the germline ends. In germline, CDR1 is MNHNY, CDR2 SVGAGI (reference sequence). The CDR3 sequence is CASSVRKGSSEAFF. The CDR3 bases are TGTGCCAGCAGTGTCCGGAAGGGTAGCTCTGAAGCTTTCTTT.